This TCR beta chain was sequenced during a study of OX40 agonist ivuxolimab in advanced cancers. Study-wide context: Ivuxolimab was an agonistic, fully human IgG2 monoclonal antibody directed against OX40 (CD134), a costimulatory receptor. Intravenous ivuxolimab was administered to patients every 2 weeks at six dose levels: 0.01, 0.1, 0.3, 1.5, 3 and 10 mg/kg. Peripheral TCRbeta sequencing was intended to test whether TCR sequence diversity was altered and clonal T-cell expansion was caused by ivuxolimab. The monotherapy dose-escalation portion (N of about 50 patients) of the phase I ivuxolimab trial is reported in the paper. Prior anti-PD-1, anti-PD-L1 or anti-CTLA-4 therapy was permitted, and checkpoint inhibitors had been received by about 44% of dose-escalation patients. A male proportion of almost 85% and a mean age of about 60 years, ranging from 23 to 79, were recorded for the dose-escalation cohort. Among the 50 to 55 dose-escalation patients, approximately 20 had hepatocellular carcinoma, approximately 15 melanoma, 9 renal cell carcinoma and 9 head and neck cancer. Partial responses occurred in three dose-escalation patients: two with cutaneous melanoma and one with hepatocellular carcinoma. Results the study describes overall, beyond this receptor: Antigen specificity was not determined for the clonally expanded peripheral T cells. On average, CD8+ T cells showed more expanded clones than CD4+ T cells after ivuxolimab. At doses of 0.1 to 3.0 mg/kg, clonal expansion of both CD4+ and CD8+ blood T cells was observed from baseline to week 6. Low levels of normalized T-cell clonal expansion were also shown by some nonresponding patients. In the 0.1-3.0 mg/kg groups, partial responders had among the lowest normalized peripheral clonal expansion, particularly in CD8+ T cells.

This clone showed up just a few times. Its antigen specificity is not known. Qualities for individual bases were not recorded, and no much larger clone is one base off. The trial excluded patients who had a history of autoimmune disease or who were on systemic immunosuppression. Peripheral blood for TCR sequencing was collected from all dose cohorts at baseline, on cycle 4 day 1, and on cycle 7 day 1. Samples were obtained from an open-label, multicenter, first-in-human phase I dose-escalation trial of ivuxolimab. The trial enrolled adults with locally advanced or metastatic head and neck squamous cell, hepatocellular, melanoma or renal cell carcinoma. Before TCR sequencing, CD4+ T cells and CD8+ T cells were sorted from peripheral blood as separate populations. V was cut back by 0 bases and J by 7 bases, leaving a gap of 7 bases between them. CDR3 length: 12 amino acids, cysteine to phenylalanine. Kept here is only the CDR3 DNA, which spans 36 bases and is read in frame from base 1. CDR1 and CDR2 are drawn from the germline V gene: SGHRS, YFSETQ.

To sequence the TCRbeta CDR3 region, genomic DNA was isolated from the sorted cells. The immunoSEQ Assay was used to sequence the TCRbeta CDR3 regions. Entries here come from immuneACCESS through TCRdb and include only in-frame sequences with V and J called. Some clones fail to appear in such tables; in the studies checked, an unresolved V gene covers under half of the shortfall, and the cause of the remainder is unknown. This sample lists over 25,000 clones; roughly four fifths were detected once. The top ten constitute approximately 30% of the sample. The receptor's source is an adult with an advanced solid tumor such as melanoma, head and neck, liver or kidney cancer. The source material was CD4+ or CD8+ T cells sorted from blood, sampled in a trial of the OX40 agonist ivuxolimab. The rearrangement combines TRBV5-1 with TRBJ1-1; the D region possibly corresponds to TRBD1 (6 bases align). The CDR3 protein is CASSLGGREAFF. The DNA reads as follows: TGCGCCAGCAGCTTGGGGGGGCGTGAAGCTTTCTTT. Reference TRBV5-1 and TRBJ1-1 genes cover what lies past the CDR3, so the full variable domain is KAGVTQTPRYLIKTRGQQVTLSCSPISGHRSVSWYQQTPGQGLQFLFEYFSETQRNKGNFPGRFSGRQFSNSRSEMNVSTLELGDSALYLCASSLGGREAFFGQGTRLTVV.